This TCR beta chain was found in a study of shared T cell receptors in the human thymus. The CDR3 extends over 16 amino acids. Repertoires were generated with immunoSEQ multiplex PCR, while TCRdb's copy carries only in-frame clones and drops some. The profile shows more than 550,000 clones, about 90% of them singletons. These same records also appear under a second study, on human thymus T cells.

V and J are TRBV21-1 and TRBJ2-1; TRBD2, the table's D call, was not compared with the DNA. TRBV21-1 is flagged as a pseudogene. What was sequenced was thymocytes. The sequence derives from a boy under three years old with a congenital heart defect. CDR3 loop: CASSELAGVVNNEQFF. The CDR3 DNA is TGTGCCAGCAGCGAGTTAGCGGGAGTGGTGAACAATGAGCAGTTCTTC.